One sample yielded the 3 T cell receptor beta chains listed below, sequenced in a study of control samples from healthy donors and cancer patients. The protocol was immunoSEQ multiplex PCR, while the TCRdb copy is restricted to in-frame clones and leaves out a portion. The sample consists of around 140,000 clones, around 92% of them appearing once. Sample: PBMCs. Every receptor here comes from a man aged 50-60 years with head and neck cancer.

This clone was counted a single time. This sequence joins TRBV3-1 (or the pseudogene TRBV3-2) and TRBJ2-1; TRBD1 matches at 9 bases. The V gene end was trimmed by 5 bases and the J gene end by 3 bases; junction bases not matched to a gene: 8. CDR3 length: 16 amino acids. The germline gives CDR1 LGHDT, CDR2 YNNKEL (reference sequence). For the CDR3, the DNA is TGTGCCAGCAGCAATGGACAGGGGCGTGACTACAATGAGCAGTTCTTC. The encoded protein is CASSNGQGRDYNEQFF.

J is TRBJ2-7 and V is TRBV24-1, with D uncertain. The germline gives CDR1 KGHDR, CDR2 SFDVKD. The CDR3 spans 13 residues. Trimming cost V 3 bases and J 6 bases, with 11 bases left between them. The CDR3 loop is CATSDPNGREQYF. The CDR3 region has the DNA TGTGCCACCAGTGATCCGAACGGGCGCGAGCAGTACTTC.

The chain employs TRBV28 and TRBJ2-7, with a tentative D call TRBD1 (5 bases). Germline loops: CDR1 MDHEN, CDR2 SYDVKM. This CDR3 has 11 residues. With 10 bases removed from V and 3 bases from J, the gap between germline ends came to 10 bases. In nucleotides, the CDR3 is TGTGCCACCCAGGGTTACTACGAGCAGTACTTC. This encodes CATQGYYEQYF.